These 17 T cell receptor beta chains were all obtained from the same sample, sequenced in a study of OX40 agonist ivuxolimab in advanced cancers. Measured with immunoSEQ multiplex PCR; TCRdb has only the in-frame clones, and not every one. The sample records under 65,000 clones, 75% to 90% being singletons. The material sequenced was CD4+ or CD8+ T cells sorted from blood, taken in a trial of the OX40 agonist ivuxolimab. The receptors derive from an adult with an advanced solid tumor such as melanoma, head and neck, liver or kidney cancer.

This clone was observed a single time. This chain connects TRBV19 to TRBJ1-2; tentatively, D is TRBD1 (6 bases). Trimming pared 4 bases from V and 5 bases from J, leaving 11 bases between. The CDR3 is made up of 13 amino acids. CDR1 LNHDA and CDR2 SQIVND come from the germline V gene (reference sequence). The CDR3 sequence: CASSRGQQYGYTF. The CDR3 DNA sequence: TGTGCCAGTAGTAGGGGGCAGCAATATGGCTACACCTTC.

This clone has just one count. The V call is TRBV7-2, the J call TRBJ2-5; 8 bases are a match to TRBD2. The tail of the sequence fits TRBJ2-7 better, so the J call may be wrong. CDR1 and CDR2 (germline): SGHTA, FQGNSA. The CDR3 runs 14 residues. Here the CDR3 DNA reads TGTGCCAGCAGCATTAGAGCCGGGACTAGCGAGCAGTACTTC. It translates to CASSIRAGTSEQYF.

J is TRBJ2-1 and V is TRBV7-2; TRBD1 is a possible D gene (6 bases). The CDR3 has 14 residues. The germline CDR1 and CDR2 sequences are SGHTA and FQGNSA. Trimming removed 2 bases from V and 3 bases from J, with 8 bases in between. For the CDR3, the DNA is TGTGCCAGCAGCTTAAGGACAGTCTACAATGAGCAGTTCTTC. As protein: CASSLRTVYNEQFF.

The V call is TRBV5-1, the J call TRBJ2-7; a possible D gene is TRBD2 (5 bases). The CDR3 is made up of 15 amino acids. CDR1 SGHRS and CDR2 YFSETQ come from the germline V gene. The V end lost 2 bases, the J end lost 2 bases, and 14 bases lay between the germline ends. The CDR3, as DNA: TGCGCCAGCAGCTTCCGGGAATTAGGCCCCTACGAGCAGTACTTC. Protein sequence: CASSFRELGPYEQYF.

V is TRBV27 and J is TRBJ2-6, with 14 bases that match TRBD2. The V and J ends lost 7 bases and 2 bases, in that order; junction bases with no gene match: 1. CDR1 is MNHEY and CDR2 is SMNVEV in the germline V gene (reference sequence). The CDR3 contains 16 residues. The CDR3 protein is CASMGLAGAGANVLTF. The CDR3 DNA reads as TGTGCCAGCATGGGACTAGCGGGAGCTGGGGCCAACGTCCTGACTTTC.

The rearrangement joins TRBV9 to TRBJ2-5, with a possible D match to TRBD1 (5 bases). Trimming took off 5 bases at V and 5 bases at J, with 19 bases between the two ends. The CDR3 sequence is 15 residues long. Germline CDR1 and CDR2: SGDLS and YYNGEE. The CDR3 DNA sequence: TGTGCCAGCAGTCCTTCTCAGGGCCCCTGGGAGACCCAGTACTTC. Translating it yields CASSPSQGPWETQYF.

The gene calls are TRBV11-2 and TRBJ2-7, with a tentative D call TRBD1 (5 bases). Trimming removed 2 bases at V and 3 bases at J, with 11 bases between. CDR1 and CDR2 (germline): SGHAT, FQNNGV. The CDR3 loop spans 14 amino acids. CDR3 coding DNA: TGTGCCAGCAGCTTAATTGGGGCAGGCTACGAGCAGTACTTC. It codes for CASSLIGAGYEQYF.

This clone was observed a single time. The chain links TRBV11-2 to TRBJ2-7; D call uncertain. The V gene's germline CDR1 is SGHAT and CDR2 FQNNGV. The CDR3 totals 12 residues. V dropped 5 bases and J dropped 7 bases, with 12 bases sitting between them. The CDR3 nucleotides read TGTGCCAGCAGCAATCGATGGGGAGAGCAGTACTTC. The encoded protein is CASSNRWGEQYF.

The V call is TRBV11-2, the J call TRBJ2-2, with D tentatively TRBD1 (6 bases). Germline assignment: CDR1 SGHAT and CDR2 FQNNGV. V lost 7 bases and J 2 bases, leaving 17 bases between the germline ends. This CDR3 region has 16 residues. The CDR3 loop reads CASTDPTGANTGELFF. CDR3 sequence (DNA): TGTGCCAGCACCGATCCGACAGGAGCCAACACCGGGGAGCTGTTTTTT.

The V call is TRBV19, the J call TRBJ2-7; TRBD2 matches at 8 bases. Losses at the gene ends were 3 bases for V and 3 bases for J; bases not matched to a gene: 1. This CDR3 comprises 13 residues. Per germline, CDR1 LNHDA and CDR2 SQIVND (reference sequence). In DNA, the CDR3 is TGTGCCAGTAGTATGGGACTAGTCTACGAGCAGTACTTC. It encodes CASSMGLVYEQYF.

The chain couples TRBV5-4 to TRBJ1-6, with D uncertain. Per germline, CDR1 SGHNT and CDR2 YYREEE (reference sequence). The length of the CDR3 is 15 residues. Trimming shortened V by 0 bases and J by 9 bases, and 13 bases separated the two germline ends. Here the CDR3 reads CASSLGDATFSPLHF. The CDR3 nucleotides are TGTGCCAGCAGCTTGGGGGATGCGACATTTTCACCCCTCCACTTT.

CDR3: CATLGQAGTDTQYF. In DNA, the CDR3 is TGTGCCACCTTGGGACAGGCGGGCACAGATACGCAGTATTTT. The V and J genes are TRBV10-3 and TRBJ2-3; TRBD1 aligns across 8 bases. The germline gives CDR1 ENHRY, CDR2 SYGVKD. V lost 10 bases to trimming and J lost 1 base; unmatched junction nucleotides: 7. CDR3 length: 14 residues.

This clone was recorded a few times. The genes are TRBV29-1 and TRBJ2-5, with D possibly TRBD1 on 6 matching bases. Trimming cost V 7 bases and J 5 bases, with 14 bases left between them. The CDR3 has 12 amino acids. Germline V gene lookup returns CDR1 SQVTM and CDR2 ANQGSEA. The CDR3: CSAGDKGETQYF. CDR3 bases: TGCAGCGCCGGGGACAAGGGCGAGACCCAGTACTTC.

The chain couples TRBV9 to TRBJ1-3, with 8 bases identical to TRBD1. The CDR3 is made up of 16 amino acids. In germline, CDR1 is SGDLS, CDR2 YYNGEE. Trimming took 3 bases from V and 0 from J; bases not matched to a gene: 5. The CDR3 sequence is CASSGGQGPSGNTIYF. Here the CDR3 DNA reads TGTGCCAGCAGCGGTGGACAGGGACCCTCTGGAAACACCATATATTTT.

V gene TRBV9 combines with J gene TRBJ2-7; possibly TRBD1 for D (5 bases). The CDR3 contains 12 residues. CDR1 is SGDLS, CDR2 YYNGEE, per germline. V was cut by 4 bases and J by 3 bases, with 8 bases left in between. The CDR3 loop reads CASSKTDYEQYF. The CDR3 DNA reads TGTGCCAGCAGCAAGACAGACTACGAGCAGTACTTC.

This chain connects TRBV7-9 to TRBJ2-6, with D perhaps matching TRBD1 or TRBD2 (5 bases each). Per the germline V gene, CDR1 is SEHNR and CDR2 is FQNEAQ (reference sequence). The V and J ends lost 1 base and 0 bases respectively, with 13 bases between them. The CDR3 loop spans 18 amino acids. CDR3 DNA: TGTGCCAGCAGCTTAGGGGTTTCGGGGCTCTCTGGGGCCAACGTCCTGACTTTC. Amino acids: CASSLGVSGLSGANVLTF.

The J gene is TRBJ2-3, the V gene TRBV7-9; 9 bases are a match to TRBD1. The CDR3 runs to 14 residues. The germline V gene has CDR1 SEHNR and CDR2 FQNEAQ (reference sequence). With V trimmed by 5 bases and J by 7 bases, 7 bases remained unmatched. The CDR3 nucleotides read TGTGCCAGCAGCGGAGGACAGGGGTCAAATACGCAGTATTTT. Translation gives CASSGGQGSNTQYF.